These T cell receptor beta chains were read from a single sample in a study of blood T cell repertoires in COVID-19. Sequenced by immunoSEQ multiplex PCR; TCRdb stores in-frame clones only, minus some. In the table there are approximately 440,000 clones, roughly 90% of which are singletons. Material: PBMCs or T cells enriched from blood (not recorded which). The receptors were sampled from a young woman who had recovered from COVID-19. Each CDR3 is given with its conserved first and last residue. D genes are given only for firm matches. Clone size is not always given. Where it is, it says once, few, many or a class for expanded clones.

TRBV5-1,TRBD1,NA,TRBJ1-2,TGCGCCAGCCGCCAGGGGGTTACTAACTATGGCTACACCTTC,CASRQGVTNYGYTF
TRBV10-3,TRBD1,NA,TRBJ2-1,TGTGCCATCGGGTCACCAACAGGGGACTCCTACAATGAGCAGTTCTTC,CAIGSPTGDSYNEQFF
TRBV4-2,NA,NA,TRBJ2-7,TGTGCCAGCAGCCAAGATATAACCTACGAGCAGTACTTC,CASSQDITYEQYF
TRBV19,NA,NA,TRBJ2-7,TGTGCCAGTAGTATCGGAGCGGAGTACGAGCAGTACTTC,CASSIGAEYEQYF
TRBV7-9,TRBD1,NA,TRBJ1-4,TGTGCCAGCAGCTTGGACAGGGAGAGAGAAAAACTGTTTTTT,CASSLDREREKLFF
TRBV5-1,NA,once,TRBJ2-7,TGCGCCAGCAGCTTGGAGGGTCAGGGGAATTATAACGAGCAGTACTTC,CASSLEGQGNYNEQYF
TRBV7-2,TRBD2,NA,TRBJ2-3,TGTGCCAGCAGCTTAAGGATAGCGGGGGGGGCAGATACGCAGTATTTT,CASSLRIAGGADTQYF
TRBV24-1,NA,NA,TRBJ1-1,TGTGCCACCAGTGATCCCTTAAACACTGAAGCTTTCTTT,CATSDPLNTEAFF
TRBV28,NA,NA,TRBJ2-2,TGTGCCAGCATCGGGGGGCTAAACACCGGGGAGCTGTTTTTT,CASIGGLNTGELFF
TRBV5-8,TRBD1,NA,TRBJ2-1,TGTGCCAGCGGTTCTCCAGGGGGCAAAGGGTCCTACAATGAGCAGTTCTTC,CASGSPGGKGSYNEQFF
TRBV12-5,NA,NA,TRBJ2-7,TGTGCTAGCTCCCAGAGGGTCCCCTACGAGCAGTACTTC,CASSQRVPYEQYF
TRBV28,TRBD2,NA,TRBJ2-3,TGTGCCAGCAGTTCACCTTCGGGGACTAGCGGGGGACATAGCACAGATACGCAGTATTTT,CASSSPSGTSGGHSTDTQYF
TRBV28,TRBD1,once,TRBJ1-5,TGTGCCAGCAGTTTATCAGGGGACAGCAAAAGGCCCCAGCATTTT,CASSLSGDSKRPQHF
TRBV25-1,NA,NA,TRBJ1-6,TGTGCCAGCAGTGAAACGCGAGGTGACCCCCTCCACTTT,CASSETRGDPLHF
TRBV11-2,TRBD1,NA,TRBJ1-1,TGTGCCAGCAGCCCCATATGGACAGGGGGCGTCTATTTT,CASSPIWTGGVYF
TRBV9,NA,NA,TRBJ2-5,TGTGCCAGCAGCGTCCTAGGGGCGTACCAAGAGACCCAGTACTTC,CASSVLGAYQETQYF
TRBV3-1/TRBV3-2,NA,NA,TRBJ2-5,TGTGCCAGCAGCCAACAAACAAGAGAGACCCAGTACTTC,CASSQQTRETQYF
TRBV7-9,TRBD1,NA,TRBJ2-1,TGTGCCAGCAGCTTAGCGAGAATGGTAGGGACAGGGGTATACAATGAGCAGTTCTTC,CASSLARMVGTGVYNEQFF
TRBV5-1,NA,once,TRBJ1-3,TGCGCCAGCAGCTGGGGGCCCCGGACTCTTGGCTCTGGAAACACCATATATTTT,CASSWGPRTLGSGNTIYF
TRBV7-3,NA,once,TRBJ2-2,TGTGCCAGCAGCCCCAGGGTAGCGGTGAACACCGGGGAGCTGTTTTTT,CASSPRVAVNTGELFF
TRBV28,NA,many,TRBJ1-5,TGTGCCAGCAAGGAAGGTGGAGAGCCCCAGCATTTT,CASKEGGEPQHF
TRBV2,TRBD1,NA,TRBJ1-1,TGTGCCAGCAGTGACAGGGGGCAAGGGAACACTGAAGCTTTCTTT,CASSDRGQGNTEAFF
TRBV19,NA,NA,TRBJ1-3,TGTGCCAGCCGGTCTGGAAACACCATATATTTT,CASRSGNTIYF
TRBV5-1,NA,NA,TRBJ2-3,TGCGCCAGCAGCCCGTACTATGCTATACAGGGCCAGAGTCGCACAGATACGCAGTATTTT,CASSPYYAIQGQSRTDTQYF
TRBV11-2,NA,NA,TRBJ1-6,TGTGCCAGCAGCTTATCCCGACTTCTAAATAATTCACCCCTCCACTTT,CASSLSRLLNNSPLHF
TRBV7-9,NA,few,TRBJ1-1,TGTGCCAGCAGCTTAGCAGGGGACACTGAAGCTTTCTTT,CASSLAGDTEAFF
TRBV15,TRBD1,NA,TRBJ1-1,TGTGCCACCAGCTCACCCGGGACAGGTCATATCAAAGCTTTCTTT,CATSSPGTGHIKAFF
TRBV9,NA,NA,TRBJ1-1,TGTGCCAGCAGCAGTAACTTGAACACTGAAGCTTTCTTT,CASSSNLNTEAFF
TRBV5-1,TRBD2,NA,TRBJ2-3,TGCGCCAGCAGCTCATTTAGCGGGGGGCCAGCGGATACGCAGTATTTT,CASSSFSGGPADTQYF
TRBV6-5,NA,NA,TRBJ1-2,TGTGCCAGCAGTTACTCGAGGATCAGCAATGTATATGGCTACACCTTC,CASSYSRISNVYGYTF
TRBV5-8,NA,NA,TRBJ1-1,TGTGCCAGCAGCTTGGGGGCGAACACTGAAGCTTTCTTT,CASSLGANTEAFF
TRBV3-1/TRBV3-2,TRBD2,NA,TRBJ2-1,TGTGCCAGCAGCCCCAGCGGGGACGGTGAGCAGTTCTTC,CASSPSGDGEQFF
TRBV2,TRBD2,NA,TRBJ2-2,TGTGCCAGCAGGACTACCGGGACTAGCACCGGGGAGCTGTTTTTT,CASRTTGTSTGELFF
TRBV2,TRBD2,NA,TRBJ2-3,TGTGCCAGCTCACTAGCGGGGGGGTTCACAGATACGCAGTATTTT,CASSLAGGFTDTQYF
TRBV5-1,TRBD1,NA,TRBJ1-5,TGCGCCAGCAGCTTCAACAGGGGTCAGCCCCAGCATTTT,CASSFNRGQPQHF
TRBV7-2,TRBD1,once,TRBJ2-7,TGTGCCAGCAGCTTAGGAGGGCAGGGGGAGCCCTACGAGCAGTACTTC,CASSLGGQGEPYEQYF
TRBV11-2,NA,NA,TRBJ1-2,TGTGCCAGCAGCTCAATACCCGGGGGGTGGGACTATGGCTACACCTTC,CASSSIPGGWDYGYTF
TRBV3-1/TRBV3-2,TRBD2,NA,TRBJ2-1,TGTGCCAGCAGCCCTAGCGGGGGAGGGGGCAATGAGCAGTTCTTC,CASSPSGGGGNEQFF
TRBV9,TRBD1,NA,TRBJ2-2,TGTGCCAGCAGCGTAGGGTGGGGGACAGAGAACACCGGGGAGCTGTTTTTT,CASSVGWGTENTGELFF
TRBV30,NA,NA,TRBJ1-2,TGTGCCTGGAGTACGGGACATCTTGTCGAAGGGTATGGCTACACCTTC,CAWSTGHLVEGYGYTF
TRBV5-4,NA,NA,TRBJ1-4,TGTGCCAGCAGCTTGGGGCCAGGGGAGCTTGAAAAACTGTTTTTT,CASSLGPGELEKLFF